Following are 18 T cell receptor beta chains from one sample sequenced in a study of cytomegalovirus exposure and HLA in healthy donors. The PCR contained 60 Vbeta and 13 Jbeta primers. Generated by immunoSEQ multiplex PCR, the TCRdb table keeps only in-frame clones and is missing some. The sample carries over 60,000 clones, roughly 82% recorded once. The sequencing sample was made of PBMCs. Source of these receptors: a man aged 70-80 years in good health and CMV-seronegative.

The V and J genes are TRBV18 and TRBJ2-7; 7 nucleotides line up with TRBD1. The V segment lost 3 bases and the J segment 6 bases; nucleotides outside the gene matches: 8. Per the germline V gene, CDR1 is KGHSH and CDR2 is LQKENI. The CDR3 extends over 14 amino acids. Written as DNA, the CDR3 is TGTGCCAGCTCACCTGGGGACAGAATAGCCGAGCAGTACTTC. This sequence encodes CASSPGDRIAEQYF. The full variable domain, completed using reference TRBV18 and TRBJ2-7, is NAGVMQNPRHLVRRRGQEARLRCSPMKGHSHVYWYRQLPEEGLKFMVYLQKENIIDESGMPKERFSAEFPKEGPSILRIQQVVRGDSAAYFCASSPGDRIAEQYFGPGTRLTVT.

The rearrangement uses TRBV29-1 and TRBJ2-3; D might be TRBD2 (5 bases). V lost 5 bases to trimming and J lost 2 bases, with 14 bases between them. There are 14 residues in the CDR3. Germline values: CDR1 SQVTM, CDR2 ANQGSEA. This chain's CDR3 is CSVLTLADTDTQYF. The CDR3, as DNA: TGCAGCGTTCTTACCCTAGCTGACACAGATACGCAGTATTTT.

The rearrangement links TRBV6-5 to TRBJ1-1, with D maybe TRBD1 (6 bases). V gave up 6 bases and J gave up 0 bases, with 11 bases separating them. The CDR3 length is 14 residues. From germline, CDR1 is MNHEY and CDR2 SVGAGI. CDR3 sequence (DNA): TGTGCCAGCAGCGACAGGTTTATGAACACTGAAGCTTTCTTT. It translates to CASSDRFMNTEAFF.

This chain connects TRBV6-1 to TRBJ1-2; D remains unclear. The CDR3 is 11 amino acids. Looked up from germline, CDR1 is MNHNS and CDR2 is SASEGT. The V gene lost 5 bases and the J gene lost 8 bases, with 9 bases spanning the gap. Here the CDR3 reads CASSRPRGYTF. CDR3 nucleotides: TGTGCCAGCAGTCGCCCCCGGGGCTACACCTTC.

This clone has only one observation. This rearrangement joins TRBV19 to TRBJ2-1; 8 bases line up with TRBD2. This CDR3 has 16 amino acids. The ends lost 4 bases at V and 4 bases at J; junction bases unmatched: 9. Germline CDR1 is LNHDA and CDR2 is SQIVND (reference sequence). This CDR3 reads CASSTASGSGYNEQFF. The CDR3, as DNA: TGTGCCAGTAGTACTGCCAGCGGGAGCGGTTACAATGAGCAGTTCTTC.

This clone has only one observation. The CDR3 here is CASIHDGGSNEKLFF. The CDR3 DNA reads as TGTGCCAGCATCCACGATGGAGGGTCAAATGAAAAACTGTTTTTT. The chain uses TRBV7-2 and TRBJ1-4; D gene unclear. V was clipped by 7 bases and J by 5 bases, with 17 bases between them. Germline CDR1 SGHTA, CDR2 FQGNSA. This CDR3 spans 15 amino acids.

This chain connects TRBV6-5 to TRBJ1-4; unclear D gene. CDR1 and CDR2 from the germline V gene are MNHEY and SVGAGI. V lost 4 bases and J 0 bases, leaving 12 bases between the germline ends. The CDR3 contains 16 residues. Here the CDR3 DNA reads TGTGCCAGCAGTTCCACCCTCGGAGCAACTAATGAAAAACTGTTTTTT. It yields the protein CASSSTLGATNEKLFF.

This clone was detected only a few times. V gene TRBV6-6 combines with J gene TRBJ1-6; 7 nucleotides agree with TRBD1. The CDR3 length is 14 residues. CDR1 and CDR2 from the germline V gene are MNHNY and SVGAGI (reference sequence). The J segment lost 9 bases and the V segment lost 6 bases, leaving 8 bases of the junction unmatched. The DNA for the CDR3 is TGTGCCAGCAGCACCGGGACAGTCGGTTCACCCCTCCACTTT. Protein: CASSTGTVGSPLHF.

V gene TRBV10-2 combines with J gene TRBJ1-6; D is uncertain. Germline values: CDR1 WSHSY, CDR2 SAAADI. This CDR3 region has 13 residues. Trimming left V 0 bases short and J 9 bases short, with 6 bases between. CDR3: CASSESTGSPLHF. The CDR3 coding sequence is TGCGCCAGCAGTGAGTCTACGGGTTCACCCCTCCACTTT.

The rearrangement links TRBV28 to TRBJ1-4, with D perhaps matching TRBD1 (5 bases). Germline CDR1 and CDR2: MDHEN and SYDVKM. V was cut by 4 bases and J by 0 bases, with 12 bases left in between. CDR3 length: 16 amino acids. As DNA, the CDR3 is TGTGCCAGCAGTTCCGGGACTCTTACAACTAATGAAAAACTGTTTTTT. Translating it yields CASSSGTLTTNEKLFF.

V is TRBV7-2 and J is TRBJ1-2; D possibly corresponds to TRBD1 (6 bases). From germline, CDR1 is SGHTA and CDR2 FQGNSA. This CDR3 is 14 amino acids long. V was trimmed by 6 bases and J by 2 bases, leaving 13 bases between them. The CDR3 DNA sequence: TGTGCCAGCAGTCCAAGGGGGTTAAACTATGGCTACACCTTC. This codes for CASSPRGLNYGYTF.

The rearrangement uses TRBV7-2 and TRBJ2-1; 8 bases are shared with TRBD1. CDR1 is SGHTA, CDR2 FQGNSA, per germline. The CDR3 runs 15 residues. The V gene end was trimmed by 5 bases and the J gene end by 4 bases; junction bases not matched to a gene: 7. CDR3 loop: CASSLDRALYNEQFF. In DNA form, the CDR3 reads TGTGCCAGCAGCCTGGACAGGGCGTTGTACAATGAGCAGTTCTTC.

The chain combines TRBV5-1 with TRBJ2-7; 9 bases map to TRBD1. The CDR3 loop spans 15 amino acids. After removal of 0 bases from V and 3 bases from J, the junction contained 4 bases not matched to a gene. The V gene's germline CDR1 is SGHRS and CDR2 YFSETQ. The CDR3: CASSLVETGGYEQYF. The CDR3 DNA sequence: TGCGCCAGCAGCTTGGTAGAGACAGGGGGCTACGAGCAGTACTTC.

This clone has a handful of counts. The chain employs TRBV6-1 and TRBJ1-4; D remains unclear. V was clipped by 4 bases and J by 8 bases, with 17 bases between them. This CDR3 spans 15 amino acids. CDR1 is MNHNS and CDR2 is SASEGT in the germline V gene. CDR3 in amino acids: CASSVLEGRIEKLFF. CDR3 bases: TGTGCCAGCAGTGTTTTAGAGGGTAGGATCGAAAAACTGTTTTTT.

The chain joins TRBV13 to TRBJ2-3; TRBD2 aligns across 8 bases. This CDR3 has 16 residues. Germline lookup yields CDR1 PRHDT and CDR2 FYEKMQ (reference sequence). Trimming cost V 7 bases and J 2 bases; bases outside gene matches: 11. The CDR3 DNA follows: TGTGCCAGCATAGATTCCGGGACTAGTGCCACAGATACGCAGTATTTT. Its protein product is CASIDSGTSATDTQYF. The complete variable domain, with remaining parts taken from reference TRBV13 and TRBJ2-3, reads AAGVIQSPRHLIKEKRETATLKCYPIPRHDTVYWYQQGPGQDPQFLISFYEKMQSDKGSIPDRFSAQQFSDYHSELNMSSLELGDSALYFCASIDSGTSATDTQYFGPGTRLTVL.

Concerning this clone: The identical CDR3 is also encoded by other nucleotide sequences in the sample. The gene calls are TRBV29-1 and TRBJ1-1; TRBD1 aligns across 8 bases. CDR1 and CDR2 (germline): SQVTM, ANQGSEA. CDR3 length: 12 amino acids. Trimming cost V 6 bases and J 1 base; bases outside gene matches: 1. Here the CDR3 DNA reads TGCAGCGTCGGGACAGGGAACACTGAAGCTTTCTTT. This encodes CSVGTGNTEAFF.

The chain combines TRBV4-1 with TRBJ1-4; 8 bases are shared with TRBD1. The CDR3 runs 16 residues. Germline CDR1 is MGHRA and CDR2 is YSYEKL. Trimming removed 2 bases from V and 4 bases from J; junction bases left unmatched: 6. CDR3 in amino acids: CASSQPRTGSNEKLFF. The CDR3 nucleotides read TGCGCCAGCAGCCAACCACGGACAGGGAGTAATGAAAAACTGTTTTTT.

The CDR3 loop is CASSPGQTGRETQYF. In nucleotides, the CDR3 is TGTGCCAGCAGCCCGGGACAGACCGGTAGGGAGACCCAGTACTTC. The V and J genes are TRBV5-4 and TRBJ2-5; 7 bases are shared with TRBD1. The CDR3 runs to 15 residues. V lost 4 bases to trimming and J lost 5 bases; unmatched junction nucleotides: 11. In germline, CDR1 is SGHNT, CDR2 YYREEE (reference sequence). The whole variable domain, filled in from reference TRBV5-4 and TRBJ2-5, reads ETGVTQSPTHLIKTRGQQVTLRCSSQSGHNTVSWYQQALGQGPQFIFQYYREEENGRGNFPPRFSGLQFPNYSSELNVNALELDDSALYLCASSPGQTGRETQYFGPGTRLLVL.